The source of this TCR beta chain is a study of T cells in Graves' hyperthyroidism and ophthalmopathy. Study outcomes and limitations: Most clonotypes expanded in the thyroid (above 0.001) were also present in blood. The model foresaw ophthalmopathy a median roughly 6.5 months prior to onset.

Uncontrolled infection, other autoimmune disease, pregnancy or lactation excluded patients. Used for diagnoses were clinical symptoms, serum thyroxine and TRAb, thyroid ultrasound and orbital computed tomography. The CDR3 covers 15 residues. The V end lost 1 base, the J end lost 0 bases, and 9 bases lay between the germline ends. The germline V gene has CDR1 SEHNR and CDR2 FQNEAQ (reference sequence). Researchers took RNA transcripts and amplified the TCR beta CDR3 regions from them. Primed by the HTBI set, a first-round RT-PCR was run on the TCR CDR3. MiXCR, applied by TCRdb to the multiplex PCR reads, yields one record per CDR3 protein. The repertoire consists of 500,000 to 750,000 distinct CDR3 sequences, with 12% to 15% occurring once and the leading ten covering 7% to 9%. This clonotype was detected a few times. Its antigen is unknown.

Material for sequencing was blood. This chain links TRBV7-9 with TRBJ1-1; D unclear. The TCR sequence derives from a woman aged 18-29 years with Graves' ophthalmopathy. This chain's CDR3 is CASSLGGPVNTEAFF. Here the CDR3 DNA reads TGTGCCAGCAGCTTAGGAGGCCCAGTGAACACTGAAGCTTTCTTT.